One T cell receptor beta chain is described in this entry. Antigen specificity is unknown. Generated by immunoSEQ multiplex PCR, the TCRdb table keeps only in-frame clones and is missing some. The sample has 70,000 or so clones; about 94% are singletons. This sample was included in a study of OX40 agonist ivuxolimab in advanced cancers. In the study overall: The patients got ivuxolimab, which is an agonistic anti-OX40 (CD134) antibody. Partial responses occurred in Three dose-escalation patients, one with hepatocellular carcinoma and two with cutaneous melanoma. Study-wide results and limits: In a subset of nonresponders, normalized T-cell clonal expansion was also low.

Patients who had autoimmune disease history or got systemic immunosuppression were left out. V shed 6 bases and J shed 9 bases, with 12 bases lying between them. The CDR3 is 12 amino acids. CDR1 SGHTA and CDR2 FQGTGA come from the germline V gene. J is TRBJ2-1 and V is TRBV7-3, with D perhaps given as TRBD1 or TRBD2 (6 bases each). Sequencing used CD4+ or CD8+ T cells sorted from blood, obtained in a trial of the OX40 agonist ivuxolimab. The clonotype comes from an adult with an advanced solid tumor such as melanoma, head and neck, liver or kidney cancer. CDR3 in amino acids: CASRPGGGEQFF. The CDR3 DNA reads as TGTGCCAGCAGGCCCGGAGGGGGTGAGCAGTTCTTC.